This T cell receptor beta chain is drawn from a study of blood T cell repertoires in COVID-19. Study-level background: Both acute and convalescent COVID-19 samples were obtained from the United States, Italy and Spain.

Measured with immunoSEQ multiplex PCR; TCRdb has only the in-frame clones, and not every one. Found here are some 250,000 clones, over 75% of them singletons; the top ten hold around 2%. In germline, CDR1 is MDHEN, CDR2 SYDVKM. The CDR3 runs to 12 residues. V was clipped by 8 bases and J by 2 bases, with 9 bases between them. This clone was observed a single time. The V call is TRBV28, the J call TRBJ1-2, with a possible D match to TRBD1 (5 bases). The receptor was isolated from a woman in her forties or fifties who had recovered from COVID-19. Sequencing was performed on PBMCs or T cells enriched from blood (not recorded which). CDR3 sequence (DNA): TGTGCCAGCCATAACAGGAACTATGGCTACACCTTC. The encoded protein is CASHNRNYGYTF.